What follows is one T cell receptor beta chain and its context. The clone's antigen remains unknown. No base quality values were provided; no much bigger clone lies one nucleotide off. This specimen belongs to a study of T cell repertoires in cytomegalovirus infection (dated by TCRdb to 2018 to 2020). General notes on the study: Alongside well-studied HLA-B-restricted epitopes, the peptide stimulations were aimed at recently identified HLA-C-restricted CMV epitopes, whose presentation resists viral immunomodulation. Donor HLA type was relevant to the analysis, because carriage of CMV infection together with the matching HLA type was indicated by public TCR beta signatures.

From the cysteine through the phenylalanine, the CDR3 covers 13 amino acids. The retained sequence is limited to the CDR3, 39 bases, with the frame set at the first base. As encoded in the germline V gene, CDR1 is ENHRY while CDR2 is SYGVKD. Trimming at the junction amounts to 6 bases on V and 5 bases on J, and the germline ends lie 14 bases apart. Data came from an Illumina HiSeq 1500. The raw public reads went through TCRdb reprocessing: fastp at Q25, MiXCR clone calling, in-frame beta chains kept. Rows matching on CDR3 protein sequence are summarized as one entry with the most common DNA and genes. Counted in this sample were some 350,000 distinct CDR3 sequences; about 32% of them appeared once. Clones ranked in the top ten supply less than 15% of the sample. What the treatment or condition label conveys for this sample: in vitro stimulation with specific CMV peptide epitopes to enrich CMV-specific T cells.

Findings and caveats that apply to the study as a whole: Carriers of CMV infection plus the relevant HLA type were discriminated by the cumulative frequency of public TCR beta family members in the study cohort and in an independent approximately 400-donor cohort. In the ex vivo response, HLA-C-restricted CMV-specific TCR beta clonotypes were dominant, and in two of eight donors the single most frequent clonotype came from this HLA-C-restricted group.

Source: cultured PBMCs, taken from culture after CMV antigen stimulation. This chain is built from TRBV10-3 and TRBJ2-7; the D segment could be TRBD1, given 7 matching bases. The sequence was collected from a human donor in good health (CMV status not recorded). Some clones in this sample may be carry-over from other donors' samples. The CDR3 in this case is CAIRKEGADEQYF. The bases are TGTGCCATCAGAAAGGAGGGGGCGGACGAGCAGTACTTC.